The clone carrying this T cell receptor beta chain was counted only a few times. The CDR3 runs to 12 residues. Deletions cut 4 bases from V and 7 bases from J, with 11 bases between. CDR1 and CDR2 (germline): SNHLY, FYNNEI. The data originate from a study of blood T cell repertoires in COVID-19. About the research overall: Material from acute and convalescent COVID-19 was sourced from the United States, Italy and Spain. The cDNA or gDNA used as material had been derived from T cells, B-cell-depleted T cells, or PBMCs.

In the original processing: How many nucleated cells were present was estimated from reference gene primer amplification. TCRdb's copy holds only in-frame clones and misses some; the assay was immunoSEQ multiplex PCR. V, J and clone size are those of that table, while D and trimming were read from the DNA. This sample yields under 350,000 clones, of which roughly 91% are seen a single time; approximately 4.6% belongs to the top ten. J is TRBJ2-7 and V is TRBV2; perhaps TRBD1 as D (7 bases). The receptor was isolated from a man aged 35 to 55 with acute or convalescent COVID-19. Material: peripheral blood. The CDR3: CASSGTGGEQYF. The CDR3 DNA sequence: TGTGCCAGCAGTGGGACAGGAGGGGAGCAGTACTTC.